Presented here are 29 T cell receptor beta chains from one specimen sequenced in a study of blood T cell repertoires in COVID-19. The protocol was immunoSEQ multiplex PCR, while the TCRdb copy is restricted to in-frame clones and leaves out a portion. The sample includes 95,000 to 100,000 clones, 81% of them seen just once. The sample taken for sequencing was peripheral blood. The origin of the receptors is a woman aged 80 or older with acute or convalescent COVID-19.

This chain uses TRBV27 with TRBJ2-2; D might be TRBD1 (5 bases). Germline CDR1 is MNHEY and CDR2 is SMNVEV (reference sequence). This CDR3 is built from 13 residues. V was shortened by 6 bases and J by 0 bases, with 5 bases between the two germline ends. The CDR3, as DNA: TGTGCCAGCAGACAGGCGAACACCGGGGAGCTGTTTTTT. This gives the protein CASRQANTGELFF.

The chain combines TRBV6-6 with TRBJ1-2; D remains unclear. V was cut by 4 bases and J by 8 bases, with 8 bases left in between. This CDR3 contains 11 residues. Germline CDR1 MNHNY, CDR2 SVGAGI (reference sequence). The CDR3, as DNA: TGTGCCAGCAGTTTGTCGGGAGGCTACACCTTC. Protein sequence: CASSLSGGYTF.

The rearrangement links TRBV19 to TRBJ1-1; D possibly corresponds to TRBD1 (6 bases). From germline, CDR1 is LNHDA and CDR2 SQIVND (reference sequence). This CDR3 has 12 residues. V lost 6 bases and J 5 bases, leaving 10 bases between the germline ends. CDR3 in DNA: TGTGCCAGTAGGACGACAGGAACTGAAGCTTTCTTT. Its protein product is CASRTTGTEAFF. The full variable domain, completed using reference TRBV19 and TRBJ1-1, is DGGITQSPKYLFRKEGQNVTLSCEQNLNHDAMYWYRQDPGQGLRLIYYSQIVNDFQKGDIAEGYSVSREKKESFPLTVTSAQKNPTAFYLCASRTTGTEAFFGQGTRLTVV.

The rearrangement links TRBV7-2 to TRBJ2-2, with D perhaps matching TRBD1 (6 bases). V lost 5 bases and J lost 5, with 15 bases in between. CDR1 SGHTA and CDR2 FQGNSA come from the germline V gene. This CDR3 region has 15 residues. The CDR3 bases are TGTGCCAGCAGCCCGGACAGAGGAAGGACCGGGGAGCTGTTTTTT. Amino acid sequence: CASSPDRGRTGELFF.

The DNA for the CDR3 is TGCGCCAGCAGCTCGAATAGACTTAGACCCTACGAGCAGTACGTC. This translates into CASSSNRLRPYEQYV. The gene calls are TRBV5-1 and TRBJ2-7; D is unclear. With 3 bases removed from V and 2 bases from J, the gap between germline ends came to 15 bases. This CDR3 spans 15 amino acids. The germline gives CDR1 SGHRS, CDR2 YFSETQ.

This rearrangement joins TRBV5-1 to TRBJ2-1; 8 positions agree with TRBD2. V dropped 4 bases and J dropped 2; count of bases not matched to a gene: 5. The CDR3 consists of 15 residues. The germline V gene has CDR1 SGHRS and CDR2 YFSETQ. The CDR3 DNA reads TGCGCCAGCAGCGTTAGCGGGGATACCTACAATGAGCAGTTCTTC. Translating it yields CASSVSGDTYNEQFF.

The genes are TRBV30 and TRBJ2-7; weak D call: TRBD1 (6 bases). The CDR3 is 13 residues long. CDR1 is GTSNPN and CDR2 is SVGIG in the germline V gene (reference sequence). Trimming stripped 3 bases from V and 3 bases from J, with 12 bases between. Here the CDR3 DNA reads TGTGCCTGGAGCTTAACAGGGTTCTACGAGCAGTACTTC. Translating gives CAWSLTGFYEQYF.

This clone was detected a few times. The CDR3: CASSFSGGNGYTF. The CDR3 nucleotides read TGTGCCAGCAGCTTCTCAGGGGGCAATGGCTACACCTTC. J is TRBJ1-2 and V is TRBV7-2; 8 bases are shared with TRBD1. Per the germline V gene, CDR1 is SGHTA and CDR2 is FQGNSA. The junction had 3 bases not matched to a gene; V was cut back by 3 bases and J by 6 bases. The length of the CDR3 is 13 residues.

The chain is built from TRBV5-1 and TRBJ1-1; D is unclear. The CDR3 is 13 amino acids. Trimming stripped 0 bases from V and 1 base from J, with 4 bases between. Germline values: CDR1 SGHRS, CDR2 YFSETQ. CDR3 nucleotide sequence: TGCGCCAGCAGCTTGGGAGAGAACACTGAAGCTTTCTTT. Translating it yields CASSLGENTEAFF.

The rearrangement joins TRBV7-9 to TRBJ2-2; weak D call: TRBD1 (5 bases). CDR3 length: 15 residues. Trimming took 3 bases from V and 0 from J, leaving 8 bases between them. The germline CDR1 and CDR2 sequences are SEHNR and FQNEAQ (reference sequence). The CDR3 region is CASSLQGSNTGELFF. The CDR3 DNA reads as TGTGCCAGCAGCTTGCAGGGATCGAACACCGGGGAGCTGTTTTTT.

This sequence joins TRBV6-6 and TRBJ2-2; 7 positions match TRBD2. CDR3 length: 14 residues. Germline trimming cut 6 bases from V and 5 bases from J; bases unmatched to any gene: 6. Looked up from germline, CDR1 is MNHNY and CDR2 is SVGAGI (reference sequence). The CDR3 reads CASRAAGSTGELFF. DNA for the CDR3: TGTGCCAGCAGGGCAGCGGGGTCAACCGGGGAGCTGTTTTTT.

V and J are TRBV20-1 and TRBJ1-2; TRBD1 might be the D (6 bases). Trimming cost V 3 bases and J 7 bases, with 18 bases left between them. The CDR3 spans 14 residues. CDR1 DFQATT and CDR2 SNEGSKA come from the germline V gene (reference sequence). The CDR3 is CSASGIGGQSGYTF. The CDR3 DNA is TGCAGTGCTAGTGGGATCGGGGGGCAGAGTGGCTACACCTTC.

This chain connects TRBV28 to TRBJ1-2; D not resolved. The germline gives CDR1 MDHEN, CDR2 SYDVKM. This CDR3 comprises 15 residues. V was trimmed by 1 base and J by 3 bases, leaving 12 bases between them. CDR3 bases: TGTGCCAGCAGTTTATCCCTAACAGTCTACTATGGCTACACCTTC. Its translation: CASSLSLTVYYGYTF.

V usage is TRBV11-3 and J usage is TRBJ1-1; the D gene is possibly TRBD1 (5 bases). Germline V gives CDR1 SGHNT, CDR2 YENEEA. The CDR3 runs 14 residues. Trimming stripped 6 bases from V and 2 bases from J, with 13 bases between. This CDR3 is CASSFSGDNTEAFF. The CDR3 nucleotides read TGTGCCAGCAGTTTTAGCGGGGACAACACTGAAGCTTTCTTT.

The chain is built from TRBV28 and TRBJ1-1, with D tentatively TRBD1 (5 bases). Germline V gives CDR1 MDHEN, CDR2 SYDVKM. The CDR3 loop spans 14 amino acids. The V end lost 2 bases, the J end lost 4 bases, and 11 bases lay between the germline ends. The CDR3 coding sequence is TGTGCCAGCAGTTTACAGGGTTGGGGCACTGAAGCTTTCTTT. Its translation: CASSLQGWGTEAFF.

The chain employs TRBV7-2 and TRBJ2-4; 8 nucleotides agree with TRBD1. V was pared by 4 bases and J by 5 bases, with 7 bases of the junction left unmatched. From germline, CDR1 is SGHTA and CDR2 FQGNSA. The length of the CDR3 is 15 residues. CDR3: CASSYFRGPENIQYF. The CDR3 DNA reads as TGTGCCAGCAGCTATTTCAGGGGGCCGGAAAACATTCAGTACTTC. Complete variable domain (other parts from reference TRBV7-2 and TRBJ2-4): GAGVSQSPSNKVTEKGKDVELRCDPISGHTALYWYRQSLGQGLEFLIYFQGNSAPDKSGLPSDRFSAERTGGSVSTLTIQRTQQEDSAVYLCASSYFRGPENIQYFGAGTRLSVL.

The V call is TRBV11-3, the J call TRBJ2-5, with TRBD2 as a possible D gene (5 bases). This CDR3 contains 13 residues. Trimming removed 3 bases at V and 2 bases at J, with 7 bases between. Germline V lookup: CDR1 SGHNT, CDR2 YENEEA. The CDR3 nucleotides read TGTGCCAGCAGCTTGGAGGTACAAGAGACCCAGTACTTC. Translation: CASSLEVQETQYF.

The chain is built from TRBV6-6 and TRBJ1-5, with D possibly matching TRBD1 (5 bases). Trimming took off 4 bases at V and 0 bases at J, with 10 bases between the two ends. This CDR3 spans 15 amino acids. Germline V gene sequence: CDR1 MNHNY, CDR2 SVGAGI (reference sequence). The CDR3 region is CASSSRQISNQPQHF. The CDR3 DNA reads as TGTGCCAGCAGTTCTCGACAGATTAGCAATCAGCCCCAGCATTTT.

The V gene is TRBV10-3, the J gene TRBJ1-6, with 9 bases fitting TRBD1. J was trimmed by 8 bases and V by 6 bases; bases with no gene match: 2. The CDR3 is made up of 13 amino acids. Germline CDR1 reads ENHRY; CDR2 reads SYGVKD. The CDR3 loop is CAIRDRGDSPLHF. The DNA of the CDR3 is TGTGCCATCAGGGACAGGGGAGATTCACCCCTCCACTTT.

The chain carries TRBV5-5 and TRBJ1-4; 8 positions match TRBD1. Germline values: CDR1 SGHKS, CDR2 YYEKEE (reference sequence). This CDR3 has 16 amino acids. Germline trimming cut 4 bases from V and 3 bases from J; bases unmatched to any gene: 8. The CDR3 spells CASSLGQGGANEKLFF. The DNA of the CDR3 is TGTGCCAGCAGCCTTGGACAGGGAGGGGCTAATGAAAAACTGTTTTTT.

This clone has a handful of counts. V usage is TRBV28 and J usage is TRBJ2-7; weak D call: TRBD1 (6 bases). V dropped 9 bases and J dropped 3 bases, with 24 bases sitting between them. Per germline, CDR1 MDHEN and CDR2 SYDVKM. CDR3 length: 16 residues. The CDR3: CARGATVHSSHYEQYV. CDR3 coding DNA: TGTGCCAGGGGGGCGACAGTACATTCTTCCCACTACGAGCAGTACGTC.

V usage is TRBV7-3 and J usage is TRBJ2-1, with 8 bases that match TRBD2. Germline V gene data show CDR1 as SGHTA and CDR2 as FQGTGA. The V and J ends lost 2 bases and 0 bases, in that order; junction bases with no gene match: 3. This CDR3 spans 16 amino acids. Here the CDR3 DNA reads TGTGCCAGCAGCTTATTAAGCGGGAGCTCCTACAATGAGCAGTTCTTC. As protein: CASSLLSGSSYNEQFF.

The rearrangement links TRBV5-1 to TRBJ1-4; maybe TRBD1 (6 bases). With 2 bases removed from V and 8 bases from J, the gap between germline ends came to 13 bases. This CDR3 has 14 residues. Germline V gives CDR1 SGHRS, CDR2 YFSETQ. CDR3 DNA: TGCGCCAGCAGCTTCGGGGGGGCGCAGGAAAAACTGTTTTTT. As protein: CASSFGGAQEKLFF.

This clone was picked up one time. This rearrangement joins TRBV2 to TRBJ2-6; 8 nucleotides match TRBD1. CDR3 length equals 14 residues. V gave up 3 bases and J gave up 12 bases; unmatched junction bases: 7. CDR1 and CDR2 from the germline V gene are SNHLY and FYNNEI. Here the CDR3 reads CASSDRQGTVVLTF. The CDR3 DNA reads as TGTGCCAGCAGTGACCGACAGGGGACTGTCGTCCTGACTTTC.

The chain employs TRBV6-2 or TRBV6-3 and TRBJ1-3; no clear D gene. Germline assignment: CDR1 MNHEY and CDR2 SVGEGT. The length of the CDR3 is 15 residues. Trimming cost V 3 bases and J 0 bases, with 9 bases left between them. DNA of the CDR3: TGTGCCAGCAGTTATCGACGGAGCTCTGGAAACACCATATATTTT. Translating it yields CASSYRRSSGNTIYF.

The chain carries TRBV5-4 and TRBJ1-6; no reliable D call. V shed 0 bases and J shed 1 base, with 8 bases lying between them. Germline V gives CDR1 SGHNT, CDR2 YYREEE (reference sequence). The CDR3 consists of 16 residues. The CDR3 DNA reads TGTGCCAGCAGCTTGGGTCCCAATTCCTATAATTCACCCCTCCACTTT. Encoded protein: CASSLGPNSYNSPLHF.

The rearrangement links TRBV5-6 to TRBJ2-7, with 8 bases that match TRBD1. This CDR3 has 13 amino acids. In germline, CDR1 is SGHDT, CDR2 YYEEEE. CDR3 region: CASSLDRGQGIDV. The CDR3 nucleotides read TGTGCCAGCAGCTTGGATCGCGGACAGGGTATTGACGTC.

Here the CDR3 DNA reads TGTGCCAGCAGCCAAGGCCAGGGAAGCTCCTATAATTCACCCCTCCACTTT. Its translation is CASSQGQGSSYNSPLHF. The gene calls are TRBV7-9 and TRBJ1-6; tentatively, D is TRBD1 (5 bases). The CDR3 runs to 17 residues. Deletions cut 5 bases from V and 0 bases from J, with 14 bases between. Germline values: CDR1 SEHNR, CDR2 FQNEAQ (reference sequence). The full variable domain, its missing parts supplied by reference TRBV7-9 and TRBJ1-6, is DTGVSQNPRHKITKRGQNVTFRCDPISEHNRLYWYRQTLGQGPEFLTYFQNEAQLEKSRLLSDRFSAERPKGSFSTLEIQRTEQGDSAMYLCASSQGQGSSYNSPLHFGNGTRLTVT.

This chain links TRBV10-1 with TRBJ1-1; perhaps TRBD1 as D (5 bases). CDR1 and CDR2 from the germline V gene are WNHNN and SYGVQD (reference sequence). V was clipped by 2 bases and J by 5 bases, with 6 bases between them. This CDR3 is 12 amino acids long. CDR3 sequence: CASSEQGTEAFF. For the CDR3, the DNA is TGCGCCAGCAGTGAGCAGGGAACTGAAGCTTTCTTT.